One and the same sample provided the 29 T cell receptor beta chains below, sequenced in a study of CD8 T cells in ankylosing spondylitis. Study observations and caveats: Within ankylosing spondylitis blood, a TCR beta motif made up of roughly eight highly homologous variants appeared to be characteristic.

Their cognate antigens are unknown. TCRdb used MiXCR to reprocess the 5' RACE reads, holding one entry per CDR3 protein. The data contain a few hundred thousand distinct CDR3 sequences, around 18% of them singletons. The specimen was blood, either unsorted or a sorted T cell fraction (not recorded which). These receptors all stem from a male donor with ankylosing spondylitis.

This clonotype was observed a handful of times. The chain joins TRBV11-1 to TRBJ2-1; 15 bases are shared with TRBD2. Trimming removed 5 bases from V and 0 bases from J; junction bases left unmatched: 5. CDR1 is SGHAT, CDR2 FQDESV, per germline (reference sequence). This CDR3 is 18 amino acids long. DNA for the CDR3: TGTGCCAGCAGCGGGACTAGCGGGAGGCCGCTCTCCTACAATGAGCAGTTCTTC. Protein: CASSGTSGRPLSYNEQFF.

CDR3 nucleotides: TGTGCCAGCAGCCAACCCCTGACTAGCGGGAGATACAATGAGCAGTTCTTC. Its translation is CASSQPLTSGRYNEQFF. The chain joins TRBV2 to TRBJ2-1; 12 nucleotides line up with TRBD2. Trimming cost V 6 bases and J 4 bases; bases outside gene matches: 10. There are 17 residues in the CDR3. Germline CDR1 and CDR2: SNHLY and FYNNEI.

This clonotype showed up just a few times. The chain carries TRBV5-1 and TRBJ1-2; 8 nucleotides align to TRBD1. This CDR3 contains 13 residues. After removal of 4 bases from V and 6 bases from J, the junction contained 5 bases not matched to a gene. Germline V lookup: CDR1 SGHRS, CDR2 YFSETQ. The CDR3 sequence is CASSPTGADGYTF. The CDR3 region has the DNA TGCGCCAGCAGCCCGACAGGGGCGGATGGCTACACCTTC. Full variable domain (outside the CDR3, taken from reference TRBV5-1 and TRBJ1-2): KAGVTQTPRYLIKTRGQQVTLSCSPISGHRSVSWYQQTPGQGLQFLFEYFSETQRNKGNFPGRFSGRQFSNSRSEMNVSTLELGDSALYLCASSPTGADGYTFGSGTRLTVV.

This clonotype appeared many times. This sequence joins TRBV4-3 and TRBJ2-2, with TRBD1 matching 9 bases. From germline, CDR1 is LGHNA and CDR2 YSLEER. V lost 4 bases and J lost 7; bases outside the gene matches: 4. The CDR3 runs 14 residues. CDR3 region: CASSPDRGIGELFF. In DNA form, the CDR3 reads TGCGCCAGCAGCCCGGACAGGGGAATCGGGGAGCTGTTTTTT.

This chain joins TRBV7-9 and TRBJ1-1; D remains unclear. Germline-derived CDR1 and CDR2 are SEHNR and FQNEAQ (reference sequence). The CDR3 spans 12 residues. The ends were cut back, 5 bases at V and 0 bases at J, with 4 bases in the middle. The chain's CDR3 is CASSDLNTEAFF. The CDR3 DNA follows: TGTGCCAGCAGCGATTTGAACACTGAAGCTTTCTTT. The entire variable domain, with the rest obtained from reference TRBV7-9 and TRBJ1-1, is as follows: DTGVSQNPRHKITKRGQNVTFRCDPISEHNRLYWYRQTLGQGPEFLTYFQNEAQLEKSRLLSDRFSAERPKGSFSTLEIQRTEQGDSAMYLCASSDLNTEAFFGQGTRLTVV.

This clonotype appeared a few times. This sequence joins TRBV27 and TRBJ2-7, with D hard to call. Trimming shortened V by 4 bases and J by 2 bases, and 9 bases separated the two germline ends. Germline V gene sequence: CDR1 MNHEY, CDR2 SMNVEV (reference sequence). This CDR3 has 13 amino acids. This chain's CDR3 is CASSWASTYEQYF. CDR3 nucleotides: TGTGCCAGCAGTTGGGCCTCCACCTACGAGCAGTACTTC.

The CDR3 loop is CASSILGQGIYGYTF. The CDR3 DNA follows: TGTGCCAGTAGTATACTGGGACAGGGAATCTACGGCTACACCTTC. This sequence joins TRBV19 and TRBJ1-2, with 9 bases matching TRBD1. Germline CDR1 LNHDA, CDR2 SQIVND (reference sequence). With V trimmed by 2 bases and J by 8 bases, 9 bases remained unmatched. The CDR3 is 15 amino acids.

The sample holds a few counts of this clonotype. This chain links TRBV20-1 with TRBJ1-1; tentatively, D is TRBD1 (5 bases). The V gene lost 0 bases and the J gene lost 0 bases, with 11 bases spanning the gap. Germline CDR1 and CDR2: DFQATT and SNEGSKA (reference sequence). This CDR3 is built from 15 residues. The CDR3 reads CSARDPGHMNTEAFF. CDR3 DNA: TGCAGTGCTAGAGATCCCGGACACATGAACACTGAAGCTTTCTTT.

The table lists this clonotype with many counts. The J gene is TRBJ2-3, the V gene TRBV20-1; D unclear. From germline, CDR1 is DFQATT and CDR2 SNEGSKA (reference sequence). With 0 bases removed from V and 11 bases from J, the gap between germline ends came to 12 bases. The CDR3 extends over 12 amino acids. CDR3: CSARESTALQYF. The CDR3 region has the DNA TGCAGTGCTAGAGAGTCCACAGCCCTGCAGTATTTT.

The genes are TRBV30 and TRBJ1-4; the D is unclear. Deletions cut 0 bases from V and 4 bases from J, with 6 bases between. This CDR3 has 13 residues. Germline values: CDR1 GTSNPN, CDR2 SVGIG (reference sequence). CDR3 nucleotides: TGTGCCTGGAGTGTGGGTTTTAATGAAAAACTGTTTTTT. It specifies CAWSVGFNEKLFF.

The V call is TRBV4-1, the J call TRBJ1-6; no clear D. V was clipped by 4 bases and J by 7 bases, with 11 bases between them. CDR1 MGHRA and CDR2 YSYEKL come from the germline V gene. This CDR3 has 14 amino acids. CDR3 bases: TGCGCCAGCAGCCTGCGGGGAGAAAATTCACCCCTCCACTTT. It is translated as CASSLRGENSPLHF.

This clonotype was detected a few times. The chain has TRBV30 and TRBJ1-5, with D unresolved. Trimming left V 3 bases short and J 2 bases short, with 11 bases between. The CDR3 consists of 14 residues. Germline V gene sequence: CDR1 GTSNPN, CDR2 SVGIG (reference sequence). The DNA of the CDR3 is TGTGCCTGGAGGGCCTCGGCTGGCAATCAGCCCCAGCATTTT. Its protein product is CAWRASAGNQPQHF.

This clonotype was counted between two and nine times. The chain couples TRBV30 to TRBJ2-7; D might be TRBD1 or TRBD2, each matching 5 bases. The CDR3 has 14 amino acids. The V gene lost 2 bases and the J gene lost 6 bases, with 17 bases spanning the gap. Germline V gene sequence: CDR1 GTSNPN, CDR2 SVGIG (reference sequence). The chain's CDR3 is CAWSTGTTSSEQYF. CDR3 coding DNA: TGTGCCTGGAGTACCGGGACGACTTCTTCCGAGCAGTACTTC.

This clonotype was recorded a few times. The chain employs TRBV6-2 or TRBV6-3 and TRBJ2-1; D unclear. CDR1 and CDR2 (germline): MNHEY, SVGEGT. This CDR3 has 11 amino acids. Trimming took off 5 bases at V and 6 bases at J, with 5 bases between the two ends. CDR3 amino acids: CASSGFNEQFF. As DNA, the CDR3 is TGTGCCAGCAGTGGTTTCAATGAGCAGTTCTTC.

The J gene is TRBJ2-5, the V gene TRBV5-1; tentative D call: TRBD2 (5 bases). The CDR3 is 13 amino acids. Germline V gene data show CDR1 as SGHRS and CDR2 as YFSETQ. Trimming took 3 bases from V and 5 from J, leaving 11 bases between them. Written as DNA, the CDR3 is TGCGCCAGCAGCTGGGAGCGCCGGGAGACCCAGTACTTC. This translates into CASSWERRETQYF.

This clonotype was seen only a few times. This chain connects TRBV11-2 to TRBJ2-1; no firm D call. The CDR3 runs 15 residues. Germline values: CDR1 SGHAT, CDR2 FQNNGV. Trimming pared 4 bases from V and 0 bases from J, leaving 10 bases between. CDR3 nucleotide sequence: TGTGCCAGCAGCTATGAGACGAGCTCCTACAATGAGCAGTTCTTC. It translates to CASSYETSSYNEQFF.

Ten or more counts support this clonotype. V and J are TRBV12-3 or TRBV12-4 and TRBJ2-1, with D possibly matching TRBD2 (6 bases). The CDR3 is 14 amino acids. Trimming took off 3 bases at V and 3 bases at J, with 9 bases between the two ends. In DNA form, the CDR3 reads TGTGCCAGCAGTTTTACTAGCATCTACAATGAGCAGTTCTTC. Translated: CASSFTSIYNEQFF.

The chain joins TRBV20-1 to TRBJ2-5; a possible D gene is TRBD1 (5 bases). In germline, CDR1 is DFQATT, CDR2 SNEGSKA (reference sequence). V gave up 5 bases and J gave up 1 base, with 11 bases separating them. This CDR3 region has 13 residues. The CDR3 nucleotides read TGCAGTGCTCGACCTGACAGCCAAGAGACCCAGTACTTC. Residues: CSARPDSQETQYF.

This clonotype was counted between two and nine times. The chain employs TRBV6-1 and TRBJ2-1; D unclear. Germline V gene data show CDR1 as MNHNS and CDR2 as SASEGT. This CDR3 is built from 15 residues. V was shortened by 1 base and J by 2 bases, with 9 bases between the two germline ends. DNA for the CDR3: TGTGCCAGCAGTGAAGGGACGTACACCTACAATGAGCAGTTCTTC. It is translated as CASSEGTYTYNEQFF.

CDR3 sequence (DNA): TGCGCCAGCAGCCAAGATTCGGCGGCTCTACGGTACAATGAGCAGTTCTTC. It translates to CASSQDSAALRYNEQFF. The chain recombines TRBV4-3 with TRBJ2-1; no firm D call. The germline CDR1 and CDR2 sequences are LGHNA and YSLEER. V lost 0 bases, J lost 4 bases, and 16 bases lay in between. The CDR3 totals 17 residues.

This clonotype was counted between two and nine times. This sequence joins TRBV4-1 and TRBJ2-7; 11 bases map to TRBD2. CDR3 length equals 17 residues. Germline lookup yields CDR1 MGHRA and CDR2 YSYEKL. V lost 1 base and J lost 2; bases outside the gene matches: 7. CDR3 coding DNA: TGCGCCAGCAGCCAAGTACTAGCGGGGGAGTCCCCCTACGAGCAGTACTTC. Protein product: CASSQVLAGESPYEQYF.

The chain couples TRBV29-1 to TRBJ2-2; D perhaps matches TRBD1 (6 bases). Trimming removed 2 bases from V and 8 bases from J, with 15 bases in between. Germline CDR1 SQVTM, CDR2 ANQGSEA. The CDR3 loop spans 14 amino acids. The CDR3 protein is CSVEKPGARGELFF. The CDR3, as DNA: TGCAGCGTTGAAAAACCAGGGGCCAGGGGGGAGCTGTTTTTT.

This clonotype occurred a few times. The chain joins TRBV29-1 to TRBJ1-1, with TRBD1 as a possible D gene (5 bases). Germline lookup yields CDR1 SQVTM and CDR2 ANQGSEA. V lost 8 bases and J lost 5, with 24 bases in between. This CDR3 comprises 15 residues. CDR3 nucleotide sequence: TGCAGCACTTCCCCCCGTCAGGGAGATGGGACTGAAGCTTTCTTT. Its protein product is CSTSPRQGDGTEAFF. The variable domain in full, with the rest retrieved from reference TRBV29-1 and TRBJ1-1, is SAVISQKPSRDICQRGTSLTIQCQVDSQVTMMFWYRQQPGQSLTLIATANQGSEATYESGFVIDKFPISRPNLTFSTLTVSNMSPEDSSIYLCSTSPRQGDGTEAFFGQGTRLTVV.

This clonotype was observed a few times. The V and J genes are TRBV5-5 and TRBJ2-7; D might be TRBD1 (6 bases). V was cut by 4 bases and J by 3 bases, with 11 bases left in between. CDR3 size: 13 residues. Germline V gene data show CDR1 as SGHKS and CDR2 as YYEKEE (reference sequence). The CDR3 loop is CASSQDRHYEQYF. CDR3 sequence (DNA): TGTGCCAGCAGCCAGGACAGACACTACGAGCAGTACTTC. Together with reference TRBV5-5 and TRBJ2-7, the CDR3 gives the full variable domain: DAGVTQSPTHLIKTRGQQVTLRCSPISGHKSVSWYQQVLGQGPQFIFQYYEKEERGRGNFPDRFSARQFPNYSSELNVNALLLGDSALYLCASSQDRHYEQYFGPGTRLTVT.

The rearrangement joins TRBV9 to TRBJ2-3; D is undetermined. Germline V lookup: CDR1 SGDLS, CDR2 YYNGEE. V was trimmed by 4 bases and J by 4 bases, leaving 10 bases between them. The CDR3 totals 13 residues. CDR3: CASSSRIADTQYF. CDR3 sequence (DNA): TGTGCCAGCAGCTCTCGGATAGCAGATACGCAGTATTTT.

This clonotype was seen only a few times. V and J are TRBV5-8 and TRBJ2-7; TRBD1 is a possible D gene (7 bases). The CDR3 extends over 15 amino acids. CDR1 and CDR2 (germline): SGHTS, YDEGEE. V was trimmed by 0 bases and J by 3 bases, leaving 13 bases between them. The DNA of the CDR3 is TGTGCCAGCAGCTTGGTTTCAGGGGGGTTCTACGAGCAGTACTTC. Its protein product is CASSLVSGGFYEQYF.

This clonotype was found many times. The CDR3 sequence is CASSERTAYNEQFF. DNA of the CDR3: TGCGCCAGCAGCGAACGGACAGCGTACAATGAGCAGTTCTTC. The chain uses TRBV4-1 and TRBJ2-1; tentative D call: TRBD1 (6 bases). The germline CDR1 and CDR2 sequences are MGHRA and YSYEKL. V shed 5 bases and J shed 4 bases, with 12 bases lying between them. This CDR3 contains 14 residues.

This clonotype showed up many times. The chain combines TRBV6-4 with TRBJ2-3; D remains unclear. V dropped 4 bases and J dropped 0 bases, with 5 bases sitting between them. This CDR3 is built from 13 residues. Germline V lookup: CDR1 MRHNA, CDR2 SNTAGT. CDR3 loop: CASSVSSTDTQYF. CDR3 bases: TGTGCCAGCAGTGTGTCCAGCACAGATACGCAGTATTTT.

This clonotype came up a few times. The chain carries TRBV7-9 and TRBJ2-7; 7 bases are a match to TRBD1. CDR1 and CDR2 (germline): SEHNR, FQNEAQ (reference sequence). Trimming removed 5 bases from V and 3 bases from J; junction bases left unmatched: 10. The CDR3 runs to 15 residues. The CDR3 loop is CASSPADRDFYEQYF. CDR3 coding DNA: TGTGCCAGCAGCCCCGCCGACAGGGATTTCTACGAGCAGTACTTC.